The 2 T cell receptor beta chains presented below share a single source sample, sequenced in a study of beta chain features in type 1 diabetes. Sequenced material consisted of expressed TCRB transcripts (all of the isolated RNA was reverse transcribed). Here immunoSEQ multiplex PCR was the method, and the copy in TCRdb shows in-frame clones only, minus some. The sample has about 230,000 clones, about 10% seen once. Sequences were obtained from naive CD4+ T cells from blood. The source is a woman in her late teens or twenties in good health.

This clone was observed a handful of times. The chain employs TRBV7-3 and TRBJ1-1; D possibly corresponds to TRBD1 (6 bases). Per germline, CDR1 SGHTA and CDR2 FQGTGA. The CDR3 runs to 13 residues. V was pared by 8 bases and J by 1 base, with 11 bases between. The CDR3 is CASRGAANTEAFF. The CDR3 nucleotides are TGTGCCAGCCGGGGGGCAGCGAACACTGAAGCTTTCTTT.

This clone was detected a few times. The V gene is TRBV6-1, the J gene TRBJ2-3, with a weak D call TRBD1 (5 bases). There are 16 residues in the CDR3. Trimming removed 2 bases from V and 4 bases from J, with 16 bases in between. Germline CDR1 reads MNHNS; CDR2 reads SASEGT. DNA for the CDR3: TGTGCCAGCAGTGAAATCGGCCGCCTCAGGGCAGATACGCAGTATTTT. Translation: CASSEIGRLRADTQYF.